The 11 T cell receptor beta chains listed next were all sequenced from one sample in a study of graft-versus-host responses after intestinal transplantation. Assay: immunoSEQ multiplex PCR; the TCRdb copy retains only in-frame clones and omits some. Of 55,000 to 75,000 clones in the sample, 84% are singletons; the top ten hold nearly 0.4%. These TCRs' antigens remain unknown. Sequencing used unstimulated CD4+ T cells sorted from spleen or lymph node cells, obtained before transplant. Receptors originate from a human donor who was the organ donor for an intestinal transplant.

The rearrangement joins TRBV5-8 to TRBJ2-1, with D unresolved. The CDR3 spans 16 residues. The germline CDR1 and CDR2 sequences are SGHTS and YDEGEE. Trimming removed 1 base at V and 4 bases at J, with 15 bases between. This CDR3 is CASSLLLRERYNEQFF. Written as DNA, the CDR3 is TGTGCCAGCAGCTTGTTGCTGCGCGAAAGATACAATGAGCAGTTCTTC.

The gene calls are TRBV20-1 and TRBJ2-7; TRBD1 might be the D (5 bases). The CDR3 loop spans 11 amino acids. Germline-derived CDR1 and CDR2 are DFQATT and SNEGSKA (reference sequence). V lost 3 bases, J lost 11 bases, and 14 bases lay in between. CDR3 region: CSASTDTLEYV. Written as DNA, the CDR3 is TGCAGTGCTAGTACGGACACCCTTGAGTACGTC.

This clone was recorded only once. V is TRBV29-1 and J is TRBJ1-2; 7 bases map to TRBD1. J was trimmed by 4 bases and V by 6 bases; bases with no gene match: 14. The CDR3 loop spans 15 amino acids. Germline CDR1 SQVTM, CDR2 ANQGSEA. The CDR3: CSVDFRQGEGYGYTF. DNA of the CDR3: TGCAGCGTAGACTTCCGACAGGGTGAGGGCTATGGCTACACCTTC.

The chain couples TRBV27 to TRBJ2-7, with 9 positions matching TRBD1. The germline gives CDR1 MNHEY, CDR2 SMNVEV (reference sequence). J was trimmed by 0 bases and V by 2 bases; bases with no gene match: 5. The CDR3 loop spans 16 amino acids. CDR3 in amino acids: CASSLTGQGSSYEQYV. In DNA form, the CDR3 reads TGTGCCAGCAGTTTAACTGGACAGGGGAGCTCCTACGAGCAGTACGTC.

This clone occurred once. V is TRBV15 and J is TRBJ1-2; D is perhaps TRBD1 (6 bases). V was trimmed by 0 bases and J by 7 bases, leaving 15 bases between them. Germline V gives CDR1 LNHNV, CDR2 YYDKDF (reference sequence). CDR3 length equals 15 residues. CDR3 in DNA: TGTGCCACCAGCAGAGATAACCCACAGGGAACTGGCTACACCTTC. Translation: CATSRDNPQGTGYTF.

V usage is TRBV6-1 and J usage is TRBJ1-5; no clear D. V lost 6 bases and J lost 4, with 13 bases in between. This CDR3 comprises 14 residues. Germline-derived CDR1 and CDR2 are MNHNS and SASEGT. This chain's CDR3 is CASRKTGYNQPQHF. DNA of the CDR3: TGTGCCAGCAGGAAAACGGGGTATAATCAGCCCCAGCATTTT.

The CDR3 DNA reads TGTGCCAGCAGCGTAGGGGACAGGCTCTATGGCTACACCTTC. This sequence encodes CASSVGDRLYGYTF. The rearrangement uses TRBV9 and TRBJ1-2; TRBD1 matches 8 bases. The V gene end was trimmed by 0 bases and the J gene end by 4 bases; junction bases not matched to a gene: 2. The germline CDR1 and CDR2 sequences are SGDLS and YYNGEE. The CDR3 length is 14 residues.

V and J are TRBV9 and TRBJ2-3, with 10 nucleotides matching TRBD1. The CDR3 contains 15 residues. The germline V gene encodes CDR1 SGDLS and CDR2 YYNGEE. V lost 3 bases to trimming and J lost 5 bases; unmatched junction nucleotides: 6. The CDR3 DNA reads TGTGCCAGCAGCGGGATGGGACAGGGGCAAGATACGCAGTATTTT. This gives the protein CASSGMGQGQDTQYF.

This clone was seen once. The chain joins TRBV6-4 to TRBJ2-2; a weak D match, TRBD1 (6 bases). The CDR3 is 16 amino acids. V was clipped by 3 bases and J by 6 bases, with 17 bases between them. The germline V gene has CDR1 MRHNA and CDR2 SNTAGT. The CDR3 spells CASSEQQGVGSGELFF. Written as DNA, the CDR3 is TGTGCCAGCAGTGAGCAACAGGGAGTGGGCTCCGGGGAGCTGTTTTTT.

The chain has TRBV28 and TRBJ1-6, with TRBD1 matching 7 bases. The CDR3 is made up of 16 amino acids. The germline V gene encodes CDR1 MDHEN and CDR2 SYDVKM. Trimming at V came to 3 bases and at J to 8 bases, leaving 10 bases not matched to a gene. The CDR3 sequence is CASSFWRGQVDSPLHF. DNA for the CDR3: TGTGCCAGCAGTTTTTGGCGCGGACAGGTTGATTCACCCCTCCACTTT.

CDR3 DNA: TGTGCCAGCAGCTGGTCGGGGTCTGGAAACACCATATATTTT. Residues: CASSWSGSGNTIYF. This sequence joins TRBV25-1 and TRBJ1-3, with D hard to call. Per the germline V gene, CDR1 is MGHDK and CDR2 is SYGVNS. V shed 6 bases and J shed 1 base, with 10 bases lying between them. CDR3 length equals 14 residues.